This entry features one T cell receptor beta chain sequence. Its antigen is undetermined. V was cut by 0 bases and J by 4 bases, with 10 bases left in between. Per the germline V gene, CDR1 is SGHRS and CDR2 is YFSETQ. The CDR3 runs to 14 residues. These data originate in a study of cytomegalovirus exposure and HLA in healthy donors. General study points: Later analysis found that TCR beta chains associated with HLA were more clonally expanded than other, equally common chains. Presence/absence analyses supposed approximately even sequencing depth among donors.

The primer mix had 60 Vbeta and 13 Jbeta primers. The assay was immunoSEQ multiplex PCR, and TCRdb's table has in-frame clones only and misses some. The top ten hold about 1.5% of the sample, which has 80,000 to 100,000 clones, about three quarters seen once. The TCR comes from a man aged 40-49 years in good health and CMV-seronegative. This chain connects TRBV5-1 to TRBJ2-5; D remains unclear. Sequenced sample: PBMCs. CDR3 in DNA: TGCGCCAGCAGCTTGGCCCCTATCCGAGAGACCCAGTACTTC. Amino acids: CASSLAPIRETQYF. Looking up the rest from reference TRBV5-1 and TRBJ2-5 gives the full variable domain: KAGVTQTPRYLIKTRGQQVTLSCSPISGHRSVSWYQQTPGQGLQFLFEYFSETQRNKGNFPGRFSGRQFSNSRSEMNVSTLELGDSALYLCASSLAPIRETQYFGPGTRLLVL.